The 15 T cell receptor beta chains below all came from one sample that was sequenced in a study of vaccination and CD4 T cells after COVID-19. With the Oncomine TCR Beta short-read assay, DNA from cultured CD4+ T cells was sequenced. TCRdb reprocessed the PCR reads with MiXCR, giving one entry per CDR3 protein. The repertoire includes some 8,200 distinct CDR3 sequences, 45% to 65% of them detected once, and more than 40% sits in the top ten. Regarding treatment: roughly 10-day PBMC culture with coronavirus spike peptide pools or control peptides (ViraFEST assay). These receptors lack a known antigen. Sequencing was carried out using CD4+ T cells from blood, cultured in vitro. The receptors stem from a human donor who had recovered from COVID-19.

The chain recombines TRBV30 with TRBJ2-1; D possibly matches TRBD1 or TRBD2 (5 bases each). The CDR3 is 14 residues long. Trimming took 0 bases from V and 8 from J, leaving 14 bases between them. Germline assignment: CDR1 GTSNPN and CDR2 SVGIG (reference sequence). DNA of the CDR3: TGTGCCTGGAGTGTCCAATCGGGGCCCTATGAGCAGTTCTTC. Translation: CAWSVQSGPYEQFF.

The V gene is TRBV9, the J gene TRBJ2-3, with D possibly being TRBD1 or TRBD2 (5 bases each). V shed 2 bases and J shed 0 bases, with 7 bases lying between them. The CDR3 length is 14 residues. Germline lookup yields CDR1 SGDLS and CDR2 YYNGEE. CDR3 bases: TGTGCCAGCAGCGTGGGACCTAGCACAGATACGCAGTATTTT. Amino acid sequence: CASSVGPSTDTQYF.

The chain recombines TRBV6-1 with TRBJ2-4; TRBD2 might be the D (7 bases). The CDR3 totals 18 residues. V dropped 2 bases and J dropped 1 base, with 18 bases sitting between them. Germline-derived CDR1 and CDR2 are MNHNS and SASEGT. Here the CDR3 reads CASSETPRGGAAKNIQYF. The CDR3, as DNA: TGTGCCAGCAGTGAAACCCCCCGAGGGGGGGCGGCCAAAAACATTCAGTACTTC.

V is TRBV5-1 and J is TRBJ1-5, with D unresolved. The CDR3 is 14 amino acids. V was trimmed by 4 bases and J by 7 bases, leaving 15 bases between them. Germline V gene lookup returns CDR1 SGHRS and CDR2 YFSETQ. For the CDR3, the DNA is TGCGCCAGCAGCGTCGGGATGGAGGGCCAGCCCCAGCATTTT. Protein product: CASSVGMEGQPQHF.

This clonotype was seen a few times. V and J are TRBV6-1 and TRBJ1-2; 7 bases map to TRBD1. Germline trimming cut 6 bases from V and 4 bases from J; bases unmatched to any gene: 5. Germline CDR1 and CDR2: MNHNS and SASEGT. CDR3 length: 13 amino acids. The CDR3 region has the DNA TGTGCCAGCAGCCGGGGACAGTTCTATGGCTACACCTTC. Residues: CASSRGQFYGYTF.

This clonotype has only a few counts. V and J are TRBV6-2 or TRBV6-3 and TRBJ2-3; 10 bases line up with TRBD2. The germline CDR1 and CDR2 sequences are MNHEY and SVGEGT. J lost 4 bases, V lost 7 bases, and 8 bases had no gene match. CDR3 length: 15 residues. The CDR3 nucleotides are TGTGCCAGCATTTTAAGCGGGGGGGCATCAGATACGCAGTATTTT. This gives the protein CASILSGGASDTQYF.

The chain combines TRBV28 with TRBJ1-3; possible D gene TRBD1, 5 bases. The CDR3 is 15 amino acids. CDR1 and CDR2 (germline): MDHEN, SYDVKM. V was clipped by 7 bases and J by 7 bases, with 20 bases between them. This CDR3 is CASTQGPALGNTIYF. The CDR3 DNA reads as TGTGCCAGCACCCAGGGACCAGCCCTGGGGAACACCATATATTTT.

V usage is TRBV7-9 and J usage is TRBJ1-5, with D maybe TRBD1 (5 bases). The V and J ends lost 5 bases and 4 bases respectively, with 15 bases between them. Per germline, CDR1 SEHNR and CDR2 FQNEAQ (reference sequence). This CDR3 has 15 amino acids. The CDR3 spells CASSPTGTGNQPQHF. CDR3 DNA: TGTGCCAGCAGCCCCACCGGGACCGGGAATCAGCCCCAGCATTTT.

In this sample, this clonotype turned up a few times. The CDR3 region has the DNA TGTGCCAGCAGCTTAGGAGGCGGGCCACCCACCGGGGAGCTGTTTTTT. This translates into CASSLGGGPPTGELFF. The chain uses TRBV7-9 and TRBJ2-2, with D possibly being TRBD2 (5 bases). CDR1 is SEHNR, CDR2 FQNEAQ, per germline (reference sequence). Trimming cost V 1 base and J 4 bases, with 13 bases left between them. This CDR3 is 16 amino acids long.

The chain links TRBV14 to TRBJ1-1, with D unresolved. Germline assignment: CDR1 SGHDN and CDR2 FVKESK. The CDR3 runs to 12 residues. Deletions cut 2 bases from V and 3 bases from J, with 4 bases between. CDR3 sequence reads: CASSQTHTEAFF. The CDR3 DNA is TGTGCCAGCAGCCAAACACACACTGAAGCTTTCTTT.

A few counts support this clonotype. The rearrangement links TRBV6-4 to TRBJ1-6; D gene uncertain. The CDR3 consists of 15 residues. Germline CDR1 is MRHNA and CDR2 is SNTAGT. V lost 2 bases and J 8 bases, leaving 13 bases between the germline ends. For the CDR3, the DNA is TGTGCCAGCAGTGACCCGAGACTCCCAGATTCACCCCTCCACTTT. Translated, it gives CASSDPRLPDSPLHF.

The chain is built from TRBV19 and TRBJ2-1, with 11 bases identical to TRBD2. Germline loops: CDR1 LNHDA, CDR2 SQIVND (reference sequence). Germline trimming cut 6 bases from V and 0 bases from J; bases unmatched to any gene: 7. CDR3 length equals 17 residues. The CDR3 here is CASRSGTSGHSYNEQFF. CDR3 in DNA: TGTGCCAGTAGATCCGGGACTAGCGGACACTCCTACAATGAGCAGTTCTTC.

V gene TRBV7-2 combines with J gene TRBJ1-6, with D maybe TRBD1 (5 bases). The CDR3 contains 12 residues. Trimming took 5 bases from V and 12 from J, leaving 11 bases between them. Per germline, CDR1 SGHTA and CDR2 FQGNSA. The CDR3 loop reads CASSLLGGPLHF. CDR3 DNA sequence: TGTGCCAGCAGCCTCCTCGGGGGACCCCTCCACTTT.

This chain links TRBV19 with TRBJ2-5; the D is unclear. Looked up from germline, CDR1 is LNHDA and CDR2 is SQIVND (reference sequence). CDR3 size: 12 residues. V lost 4 bases, J lost 5 bases, and 8 bases lay in between. Here the CDR3 DNA reads TGTGCCAGTAGTAGACGAATGGAGACCCAGTACTTC. It is translated as CASSRRMETQYF.

This clonotype appeared a single time. The rearrangement uses TRBV5-1 and TRBJ2-7; D call uncertain. The CDR3 sequence is 15 residues long. Germline V gene sequence: CDR1 SGHRS, CDR2 YFSETQ. V was shortened by 0 bases and J by 12 bases, with 22 bases between the two germline ends. DNA of the CDR3: TGCGCCAGCAGCTTGGAGCCTCTGATGCACCACTTAGGGTACTTC. It is translated as CASSLEPLMHHLGYF.